The clone carrying this T cell receptor (beta chain) was seen more than once but under ten times. Healthy and HIV-negative, the adult donors had no recent acute infections or vaccinations. The CDR3 is made up of 15 amino acids. Germline V CDR1 and CDR2: SGHRS, YFSETQ. The junction had 10 bases not matched to a gene; V was cut back by 4 bases and J by 6 bases. Assay execution took place at the deep level. Per the study methods: Quality scores were absent from the junction-only immunoSEQ sequences, so filtering differed. Produced via immunoSEQ multiplex PCR; TCRdb's table is partial and in-frame only. V, J and clone size reflect that table, while D and trimming were determined from the DNA. In the table there are about 470,000 clones, roughly 83% of which are singletons. The entry originates in a study of shared clonotypes between healthy human individuals. Study information: With ages of 18 to 49, the donors were a couple of women and three men.

The sequenced sample consisted of PBMCs. This chain connects TRBV5-1 to TRBJ2-7; TRBD1 agrees at 10 bases. The TCR was taken from a woman aged 40-49 years in good health. Some clones in this sample may be carry-over from other donors' samples. In nucleotides, the CDR3 is TGCGCCAGCAGCCTTCAGACAGGGGGCTATGGCGAGCAGTACTTC. This codes for CASSLQTGGYGEQYF.